This T cell receptor beta chain was recovered during a study of graft-versus-host responses after intestinal transplantation. Overall study context: Transplant types were multivisceral, liver-intestinal, or isolated intestinal. Anti-thymocyte globulin induction was given to all recipients, followed by tacrolimus and steroids for around three years. The study, taken as a whole, reports: Recipient bone marrow held GvH clones, some seen earlier in ileum or blood. Early declines in HvG clones that occurred post-transplant were associated with peak circulating GvH clone levels.

Germline V gene data show CDR1 as PRHDT and CDR2 as FYEKMQ (reference sequence). The CDR3 extends over 18 amino acids. V trimming: 5 bases; J trimming: 1 base; junction bases outside the gene matches: 14. About this clone itself: Its antigen is undetermined.

TCRdb's copy holds only in-frame clones and misses some; the assay was immunoSEQ multiplex PCR. The sample shows some 140,000 clones, around 90% of them seen only once. The sample here was unstimulated CD4+ T cells sorted from spleen or lymph node cells, taken before intestinal transplant. V usage is TRBV13 and J usage is TRBJ2-3; TRBD2 matches 8 bases. This sequence originates from a human donor who received an intestinal transplant. This chain's CDR3 is CASSPEGLKRERTDTQYF. CDR3 bases: TGTGCCAGCAGCCCGGAAGGTTTGAAGCGGGAGCGCACAGATACGCAGTATTTT.